The 26 T cell receptor beta chains below all came from one sample that was sequenced in a study of T cells in Graves' hyperthyroidism and ophthalmopathy. What was amplified from RNA transcripts were TCR beta CDR3 regions. The HTBI primer set drove a first-round RT-PCR of the TCR CDR3. TCRdb fed the multiplex PCR reads into MiXCR, producing one record per CDR3 protein. The sample yields over 90,000 distinct CDR3 sequences, approximately 48% seen once. Sequencing was carried out using blood. The receptors here all came from a man aged 35 to 55 with Graves' hyperthyroidism.

This clonotype appeared a single time. It is likely a read error, because the conserved phenylalanine at the end of the CDR3 is missing. The DNA is left out, because the CDR3 cannot be placed on it with certainty; the CDR3 is given as TCRdb lists it. This chain joins TRBV20-1 and TRBJ1-1. Counting both end residues, the CDR3 totals 8 amino acids. CDR1 is DFQATT and CDR2 is SNEGSKA in the germline V gene (reference sequence). This chain's CDR3 is CSARVGIS.

The chain couples TRBV9 to TRBJ1-2; 7 nucleotides agree with TRBD1. Germline-derived CDR1 and CDR2 are SGDLS and YYNGEE. This CDR3 spans 13 amino acids. V lost 3 bases and J lost 3; bases outside the gene matches: 2. CDR3 region: CASSDGTDYGYTF. CDR3 coding DNA: TGTGCCAGCAGCGATGGGACAGACTATGGCTACACCTTC.

Worth noting for this clonotype: This may come from a read error, since a much larger clone is one base off. CDR3 protein: CASIQTSGTYEQYF. The CDR3 DNA is TGTGCCAGCATTCAGACTAGCGGGACCTACGAGCAGTACTTC. V and J are TRBV6-1 and TRBJ2-7; TRBD2 agrees at 11 bases. Germline V gene data show CDR1 as MNHNS and CDR2 as SASEGT. The V gene end was trimmed by 7 bases and the J gene end by 2 bases; junction bases not matched to a gene: 4. This CDR3 contains 14 residues.

V usage is TRBV11-2 and J usage is TRBJ2-7; TRBD2 agrees at 13 bases. Germline loops: CDR1 SGHAT, CDR2 FQNNGV. After removal of 6 bases from V and 4 bases from J, the junction contained 6 bases not matched to a gene. The CDR3 runs 15 residues. For the CDR3, the DNA is TGTGCCAGCAGTTGGGGACTAGCGGGAAGGTACGAGCAGTACTTC. Translated, it gives CASSWGLAGRYEQYF.

This clonotype was observed many times. V usage is TRBV4-3 and J usage is TRBJ1-4; D is perhaps TRBD1 (5 bases). This CDR3 comprises 15 residues. The V gene's germline CDR1 is LGHNA and CDR2 YSLEER. The V end was cut by 0 bases, the J end by 6 bases, with 11 bases between. CDR3 protein: CASSQDLQGDEKLFF. Written as DNA, the CDR3 is TGCGCCAGCAGCCAAGACTTGCAGGGTGATGAAAAACTGTTTTTT.

The V call is TRBV11-1, the J call TRBJ2-1; 9 nucleotides align to TRBD2. Germline loops: CDR1 SGHAT, CDR2 FQDESV (reference sequence). V shed 2 bases, J shed 5 bases, and the junction held 10 bases outside the gene matches. This CDR3 is 17 amino acids long. CDR3 sequence: CASSLYLAGVVDNEQFF. DNA of the CDR3: TGTGCCAGCAGCTTATACTTAGCGGGAGTAGTCGACAATGAGCAGTTCTTC.

This clonotype has a single count. CDR3 residues: CASSAGTGGSGYTF. The CDR3 bases are TGTGCCAGCAGCGCCGGGACAGGGGGGTCCGGCTACACCTTC. V and J are TRBV7-9 and TRBJ1-2; 11 bases match TRBD1. J gave up 8 bases and V 5 bases, and 7 bases lay outside the gene matches. The CDR3 has 14 amino acids. Germline V gene sequence: CDR1 SEHNR, CDR2 FQNEAQ (reference sequence).

This clonotype was counted at least ten times. A much larger clonotype is one base distant, so this may be a read error. The genes are TRBV7-2 and TRBJ2-2, with TRBD2 matching 9 bases. This CDR3 contains 15 residues. Germline lookup yields CDR1 SGHTA and CDR2 FQGNSA. J gave up 7 bases and V 5 bases, and 8 bases lay outside the gene matches. CDR3 in amino acids: CASSLPSGGFGELFF. CDR3 nucleotide sequence: TGTGCCAGCAGCCTTCCGAGCGGGGGGTTCGGGGAGCTGTTTTTT.

This clonotype came up many times. This chain connects TRBV20-1 to TRBJ1-2; no definite D call. The V end lost 3 bases, the J end lost 5 bases, and 10 bases lay between the germline ends. Germline V gene lookup returns CDR1 DFQATT and CDR2 SNEGSKA (reference sequence). This CDR3 region has 12 residues. The CDR3 reads CSASSSVYGYTF. The CDR3 DNA reads as TGCAGTGCTAGTAGCAGCGTTTATGGCTACACCTTC.

Comment on this clonotype: A read error may explain this, as a much larger clone is one base away. This sequence joins TRBV5-1 and TRBJ2-6; 7 bases match TRBD2. This CDR3 region has 19 residues. CDR1 and CDR2 (germline): SGHRS, YFSETQ. In DNA form, the CDR3 reads TGCGCCGGCAGCGCCTTAGGGAGCGGGGTTTCAGGTGGGGCCAACGTCCTGACTTTC. Its translation is CAGSALGSGVSGGANVLTF.

The chain combines TRBV10-3 with TRBJ2-1; tentative D call: TRBD1 (6 bases). With 5 bases removed from V and 12 bases from J, the gap between germline ends came to 14 bases. The CDR3 sequence is 12 residues long. CDR1 and CDR2 from the germline V gene are ENHRY and SYGVKD. The CDR3 reads CAISTRDIGQFF. CDR3 nucleotides: TGTGCCATCAGTACCCGGGACATAGGGCAGTTCTTC.

This clonotype has more than one count but fewer than ten. The rearrangement links TRBV30 to TRBJ2-7, with TRBD1 matching 9 bases. Germline CDR1 reads GTSNPN; CDR2 reads SVGIG (reference sequence). V lost 0 bases to trimming and J lost 6 bases; unmatched junction nucleotides: 3. The CDR3 covers 13 residues. DNA for the CDR3: TGTGCCTGGAGTGTACAGGGGGCAGTCGAGCAGTACTTC. Translated, it gives CAWSVQGAVEQYF.

For this clonotype: This may come from a read error, since a much larger clone is one base off. The V and J genes are TRBV5-1 and TRBJ2-7; D is undetermined. The CDR3 contains 14 residues. The V end was cut by 4 bases, the J end by 2 bases, with 13 bases between. The V gene's germline CDR1 is SGHRS and CDR2 YFSETQ. The CDR3 DNA is TGCGCCAGCAGCCTGGACCGGACGACCTACGAGCAGTACTTC. Its protein product is CASSLDRTTYEQYF.

The sample holds many counts of this clonotype. The gene calls are TRBV2 and TRBJ1-3; no clear D gene. CDR1 and CDR2 from the germline V gene are SNHLY and FYNNEI. This CDR3 has 15 amino acids. V gave up 3 bases and J gave up 0 bases, with 9 bases separating them. The CDR3: CASSERPHSGNTIYF. The CDR3 region has the DNA TGTGCCAGCAGTGAGCGCCCTCACTCTGGAAACACCATATATTTT.

As for this clonotype: In this CDR3 the conserved last residue, phenylalanine or tryptophan, is missing, so a read error is likely. The chain couples TRBV7-9 to TRBJ1-3; weak D call: TRBD1 (5 bases). Germline V gives CDR1 SEHNR, CDR2 FQNEAQ (reference sequence). This CDR3 comprises 14 residues. The CDR3 region has the DNA TGCGCCAGCATCTTAAGGGGAGCTGGAAACACCATATATCTT. It is translated as CASILRGAGNTIYL.

This clonotype was picked up a small number of times. This sequence joins TRBV6-5 and TRBJ2-3; unclear D gene. The CDR3 spans 11 residues. Looked up from germline, CDR1 is MNHEY and CDR2 is SVGAGI. V was cut by 6 bases and J by 11 bases, with 12 bases left in between. This chain's CDR3 is CASSPVVGQYF. The DNA for the CDR3 is TGTGCCAGCAGCCCCGTGGTGGGGCAGTATTTT.

This clonotype was counted once. The chain employs TRBV12-3 or TRBV12-4 and TRBJ1-1, with D unclear. There are 13 residues in the CDR3. Trimming left V 7 bases short and J 2 bases short, with 11 bases between. CDR3 region: CASTPTLNTEAFF. DNA of the CDR3: TGTGCCAGCACCCCGACACTAAACACTGAAGCTTTCTTT.

This clonotype was found many times. The chain couples TRBV11-2 to TRBJ2-5; D perhaps matches TRBD1 (6 bases). The V gene lost 3 bases and the J gene lost 6 bases, with 14 bases spanning the gap. Germline V CDR1 and CDR2: SGHAT, FQNNGV. The length of the CDR3 is 14 residues. The CDR3: CASSLPGHGKTQYF. CDR3 bases: TGTGCCAGCAGCTTGCCGGGACACGGGAAGACCCAGTACTTC.

This clonotype is a singleton in its sample. The DNA for the CDR3 is TGTGCCAGCAGCTTAGAAAGATGGGGCTATGAGCAGTTCTTC. It specifies CASSLERWGYEQFF. The chain couples TRBV7-9 to TRBJ2-1; maybe TRBD1 (5 bases). There are 14 residues in the CDR3. V lost 1 base and J lost 8, with 12 bases in between. Per the germline V gene, CDR1 is SEHNR and CDR2 is FQNEAQ (reference sequence).

CDR3 amino acids: CASIPGQGGDQPQHF. The CDR3 coding sequence is TGTGCCAGCATCCCGGGACAGGGGGGCGATCAGCCCCAGCATTTT. V and J are TRBV2 and TRBJ1-5; 11 positions match TRBD1. The V segment lost 7 bases and the J segment 5 bases; nucleotides outside the gene matches: 7. The length of the CDR3 is 15 residues. Germline values: CDR1 SNHLY, CDR2 FYNNEI.

This chain links TRBV7-2 with TRBJ2-5, with D tentatively TRBD2 (5 bases). This CDR3 has 14 residues. Trimming removed 6 bases at V and 2 bases at J, with 13 bases between. Looked up from germline, CDR1 is SGHTA and CDR2 is FQGNSA. As DNA, the CDR3 is TGTGCCAGCAGTTTCATCCGGACTCAAGAGACCCAGTACTTC. This encodes CASSFIRTQETQYF.

Many counts were recorded for this clonotype. This sequence joins TRBV7-2 and TRBJ2-6; TRBD1 matches 10 bases. The V and J ends lost 3 bases and 2 bases, in that order; junction bases with no gene match: 4. CDR3 length: 17 residues. Germline CDR1 SGHTA, CDR2 FQGNSA. The CDR3 DNA is TGTGCCAGCAGCTTGAGGACAGGGGGAGCTGGGGCCAACGTCCTGACTTTC. It codes for CASSLRTGGAGANVLTF.

This sequence joins TRBV11-1 and TRBJ2-7; the match to TRBD1 covers 7 bases. Trimming at V came to 3 bases and at J to 6 bases, leaving 5 bases not matched to a gene. Germline CDR1 is SGHAT and CDR2 is FQDESV (reference sequence). This CDR3 is built from 13 residues. The chain's CDR3 is CASSFRTGSEQYF. CDR3 sequence (DNA): TGTGCCAGCAGCTTCAGGACAGGTAGCGAGCAGTACTTC. The full variable domain, its missing parts supplied by reference TRBV11-1 and TRBJ2-7, is EAEVAQSPRYKITEKSQAVAFWCDPISGHATLYWYRQILGQGPELLVQFQDESVVDDSQLPKDRFSAERLKGVDSTLKIQPAELGDSAMYLCASSFRTGSEQYFGPGTRLTVT.

The sample holds many counts of this clonotype. This sequence joins TRBV15 and TRBJ2-7, with TRBD2 matching 10 bases. Germline CDR1 and CDR2: LNHNV and YYDKDF (reference sequence). With V trimmed by 4 bases and J by 2 bases, 5 bases remained unmatched. This CDR3 has 15 residues. CDR3 protein: CATSKGLAATYEQYF. CDR3 nucleotide sequence: TGTGCCACCAGCAAAGGACTAGCGGCGACCTACGAGCAGTACTTC.

The V gene is TRBV19, the J gene TRBJ1-5; D may be TRBD1 (5 bases). Trimming removed 1 base at V and 6 bases at J, with 7 bases between. The V gene's germline CDR1 is LNHDA and CDR2 SQIVND (reference sequence). The length of the CDR3 is 13 residues. The CDR3 protein is CASSIGGGQPQHF. CDR3 in DNA: TGTGCCAGTAGTATAGGGGGGGGTCAGCCCCAGCATTTT.

At least ten counts were recorded for this clonotype. The gene calls are TRBV12-3 or TRBV12-4 and TRBJ1-2; 11 nucleotides line up with TRBD1. V gave up 5 bases and J gave up 8 bases; unmatched junction bases: 13. CDR3 length equals 16 residues. In DNA, the CDR3 is TGTGCCAGCAGTCTAGGCGGGACAGGGGGGATTGGAGGCTACACCTTC. Amino acids: CASSLGGTGGIGGYTF.